Following are 26 T cell receptor beta chains from one sample sequenced in a study of identical twins. TCRdb fed the 5' RACE reads into MiXCR, producing one record per CDR3 protein. The profile shows some 790,000 distinct CDR3 sequences, approximately 18% of them singletons. The same specimen was also included in a second study, on T cells expressing NK-cell markers.

The specimen sequenced was PBMCs. The receptor set was obtained from a woman aged 18-29 years in good health.

The CDR3 spells CASSPGTSNSPLHF. In DNA, the CDR3 is TGCGCCAGCAGCCCCGGGACATCTAATTCACCCCTCCACTTT. The chain couples TRBV5-1 to TRBJ1-6, with a tentative D call TRBD1 (6 bases). The CDR3 length is 14 residues. CDR1 is SGHRS, CDR2 YFSETQ, per germline. Trimming took 4 bases from V and 6 from J, leaving 11 bases between them.

The chain carries TRBV6-1 and TRBJ2-7, with D perhaps matching TRBD2 (6 bases). The CDR3 is 13 residues long. The germline CDR1 and CDR2 sequences are MNHNS and SASEGT. V lost 6 bases, J lost 6 bases, and 15 bases lay in between. The CDR3 protein is CASRLLAAGEQYF. CDR3 sequence (DNA): TGTGCCAGCAGACTACTAGCTGCCGGCGAGCAGTACTTC.

This clonotype has a handful of counts. The chain couples TRBV11-2 to TRBJ2-7; unclear D gene. The CDR3 spans 12 residues. Germline-derived CDR1 and CDR2 are SGHAT and FQNNGV. Trimming removed 4 bases from V and 4 bases from J, with 8 bases in between. CDR3 coding DNA: TGTGCCAGCAGCTATGGGGATTACGAGCAGTACTTC. This translates into CASSYGDYEQYF.

This clonotype has just a few counts. The J gene is TRBJ1-2, the V gene TRBV4-1; D is ambiguous. CDR1 and CDR2 from the germline V gene are MGHRA and YSYEKL. This CDR3 region has 14 residues. V lost 4 bases and J lost 2, with 11 bases in between. CDR3 in amino acids: CASSLHGSNYGYTF. Here the CDR3 DNA reads TGCGCCAGCAGCCTACATGGCAGCAACTATGGCTACACCTTC.

There are many counts of this clonotype. V and J are TRBV20-1 and TRBJ2-1; D is unresolved. The CDR3 contains 11 residues. V lost 1 base and J 10 bases, leaving 8 bases between the germline ends. The germline V gene has CDR1 DFQATT and CDR2 SNEGSKA (reference sequence). The CDR3 nucleotides read TGCAGTGCTAGAGTTATTAGCGAGCAGTTCTTC. It translates to CSARVISEQFF.

This clonotype was recorded a few times. This sequence joins TRBV4-3 and TRBJ2-3, with D uncertain. This CDR3 has 14 residues. Germline CDR1 is LGHNA and CDR2 is YSLEER. V was cut by 6 bases and J by 1 base, with 11 bases left in between. CDR3 coding DNA: TGCGCCAGCAGTGAGGTCCAGGGCACAGATACGCAGTATTTT. Translation gives CASSEVQGTDTQYF.

V usage is TRBV5-1 and J usage is TRBJ1-6; 10 nucleotides align to TRBD1. V shed 4 bases and J 9 bases; nucleotides not matched to a gene: 13. CDR1 and CDR2 from the germline V gene are SGHRS and YFSETQ. This CDR3 is 17 amino acids long. CDR3 protein: CASSPTGTGVNGSPLHF. In DNA form, the CDR3 reads TGCGCCAGCAGCCCGACCGGGACAGGGGTTAATGGTTCACCCCTCCACTTT.

This clonotype has a handful of counts. This chain uses TRBV6-2 or TRBV6-3 with TRBJ1-2; TRBD1 is a possible D gene (5 bases). The V end was cut by 10 bases, the J end by 8 bases, with 17 bases between. There are 12 residues in the CDR3. Germline V gives CDR1 MNHEY, CDR2 SVGEGT. This chain's CDR3 is CATLDFGDGYTF. CDR3 DNA sequence: TGTGCCACCCTGGACTTCGGGGACGGCTACACCTTC.

The V and J genes are TRBV24-1 and TRBJ2-1; either TRBD1 or TRBD2 may supply D (6 bases each). The CDR3 totals 16 residues. The germline V gene encodes CDR1 KGHDR and CDR2 SFDVKD. Between the trimmed V and J ends, which lost 2 bases and 4 bases, there was a span of 14 bases. The CDR3 region has the DNA TGTGCCACCAGTGATTCGAGGGGGGCAGGATACAATGAGCAGTTCTTC. Translating it yields CATSDSRGAGYNEQFF.

This clonotype was detected a few times. This chain joins TRBV10-3 and TRBJ1-1; TRBD1 aligns across 7 bases. V gave up 6 bases and J gave up 5 bases; unmatched junction bases: 9. Looked up from germline, CDR1 is ENHRY and CDR2 is SYGVKD. The CDR3 is 14 amino acids. CDR3 region: CAISLVQGGTEAFF. DNA for the CDR3: TGTGCCATCAGCCTTGTGCAGGGGGGAACTGAAGCTTTCTTT.

The chain links TRBV2 to TRBJ2-7; D remains unclear. Trimming left V 6 bases short and J 5 bases short, with 17 bases between. From germline, CDR1 is SNHLY and CDR2 FYNNEI. The CDR3 totals 14 residues. The CDR3 is CASSALTPGNEQYF. The CDR3 coding sequence is TGTGCCAGCAGCGCTCTAACCCCTGGGAACGAGCAGTACTTC.

As to this clonotype: A read error may account for a junction end that differs from germline. CDR3 region: CSARAGSMDEQYF. In nucleotides, the CDR3 is TGCAGCGCTAGGGCAGGATCAATGGACGAGCAGTACTTC. The V call is TRBV20-1, the J call TRBJ2-7; D remains ambiguous. The CDR3 totals 13 residues. Germline CDR1 is DFQATT and CDR2 is SNEGSKA (reference sequence).

V is TRBV5-4 and J is TRBJ2-2, with D unclear. Germline assignment: CDR1 SGHNT and CDR2 YYREEE (reference sequence). CDR3 length equals 11 residues. Trimming cost V 2 bases and J 8 bases, with 4 bases left between them. CDR3 sequence: CASSFRGELFF. In DNA, the CDR3 is TGTGCCAGCAGCTTCCGGGGGGAGCTGTTTTTT.

This clonotype was counted only a few times. This chain joins TRBV6-1 and TRBJ2-3; D is unclear. V was shortened by 6 bases and J by 6 bases, with 10 bases between the two germline ends. Per germline, CDR1 MNHNS and CDR2 SASEGT. The CDR3 is made up of 12 amino acids. In DNA form, the CDR3 reads TGTGCCAGCAGAAACCGAGTGGATACGCAGTATTTT. This encodes CASRNRVDTQYF.

The V gene is TRBV10-3, the J gene TRBJ2-5, with TRBD1 as a possible D gene (6 bases). The ends were cut back, 3 bases at V and 5 bases at J, with 13 bases in the middle. Germline CDR1 ENHRY, CDR2 SYGVKD. The CDR3 totals 14 residues. Here the CDR3 reads CAISEGRRGETQYF. The CDR3 coding sequence is TGTGCCATCAGTGAAGGGCGAAGGGGGGAGACCCAGTACTTC.

The J gene is TRBJ1-2, the V gene TRBV3-1, with 8 bases lining up with TRBD1. This CDR3 is 14 amino acids long. Germline loops: CDR1 LGHDT, CDR2 YNNKEL (reference sequence). V lost 6 bases to trimming and J lost 5 bases; unmatched junction nucleotides: 8. The CDR3 DNA follows: TGTGCCAGCAGTGACAGGGGAGAAGGGTATGGCTACACCTTC. This encodes CASSDRGEGYGYTF.

DNA of the CDR3: TGTGCCAGCAGTTTCCCGGGGGGCCCTAGCACAGATACGCAGTATTTT. Amino acids: CASSFPGGPSTDTQYF. The J gene is TRBJ2-3, the V gene TRBV12-3 or TRBV12-4; D is possibly TRBD2 (7 bases). V shed 3 bases and J shed 0 bases, with 13 bases lying between them. The CDR3 sequence is 16 residues long.

This chain links TRBV7-6 with TRBJ2-1; 11 positions agree with TRBD2. The CDR3 has 17 residues. The V segment lost 1 base and the J segment 1 base; nucleotides outside the gene matches: 3. In germline, CDR1 is SGHVS, CDR2 FNYEAQ. CDR3 bases: TGTGCCAGCAGCTTAGAACTAGCGGGGGCTTCCTACAATGAGCAGTTCTTC. This gives the protein CASSLELAGASYNEQFF.

The chain has TRBV7-9 and TRBJ2-3, with D possibly matching TRBD2 (6 bases). Per germline, CDR1 SEHNR and CDR2 FQNEAQ (reference sequence). Deletions cut 1 base from V and 2 bases from J, with 13 bases between. The CDR3 loop spans 16 amino acids. CDR3 loop: CASSLGGGVPTDTQYF. CDR3 nucleotide sequence: TGTGCCAGCAGCTTAGGCGGCGGGGTCCCCACAGATACGCAGTATTTT.

This clonotype was picked up a small number of times. This chain joins TRBV27 and TRBJ1-1, with no clear D. CDR3 size: 14 residues. Germline loops: CDR1 MNHEY, CDR2 SMNVEV (reference sequence). V gave up 8 bases and J gave up 0 bases, with 13 bases separating them. The CDR3 DNA sequence: TGTGCCAGCGCCCCCGCAAGGATGAACACTGAAGCTTTCTTT. It specifies CASAPARMNTEAFF.

The table lists this clonotype with a few counts. V usage is TRBV9 and J usage is TRBJ2-1; D perhaps matches TRBD2 (7 bases). CDR1 SGDLS and CDR2 YYNGEE come from the germline V gene. V was shortened by 0 bases and J by 5 bases, with 12 bases between the two germline ends. The CDR3 extends over 15 amino acids. In DNA form, the CDR3 reads TGTGCCAGCAGCGTAGGAGGGGGGGCCAACAATGAGCAGTTCTTC. It specifies CASSVGGGANNEQFF.

V usage is TRBV7-9 and J usage is TRBJ1-1; no clear D gene. This CDR3 is 15 amino acids long. V lost 3 bases and J 4 bases, leaving 15 bases between the germline ends. The germline CDR1 and CDR2 sequences are SEHNR and FQNEAQ (reference sequence). Here the CDR3 reads CASSFLFGSGTEAFF. The CDR3 region has the DNA TGTGCCAGCAGCTTCTTATTTGGCTCGGGCACTGAAGCTTTCTTT.

The sample holds a few counts of this clonotype. The chain joins TRBV11-2 to TRBJ2-1; 9 bases map to TRBD1. V was pared by 3 bases and J by 5 bases, with 5 bases of the junction left unmatched. The CDR3 extends over 15 amino acids. In germline, CDR1 is SGHAT, CDR2 FQNNGV. The CDR3 loop reads CASSFPGTGNNEQFF. CDR3 nucleotides: TGTGCCAGCAGCTTCCCAGGGACAGGGAACAATGAGCAGTTCTTC.

The sample holds a few counts of this clonotype. This chain joins TRBV15 and TRBJ2-5; 8 bases are shared with TRBD2. The ends lost 6 bases at V and 2 bases at J; junction bases unmatched: 2. Germline V gene data show CDR1 as LNHNV and CDR2 as YYDKDF (reference sequence). This CDR3 is built from 13 residues. The CDR3 sequence: CATRAGVQETQYF. The CDR3 bases are TGTGCCACCAGAGCGGGGGTTCAAGAGACCCAGTACTTC.

The V call is TRBV6-1, the J call TRBJ1-4; D gene unclear. The CDR3 has 11 residues. The V gene's germline CDR1 is MNHNS and CDR2 SASEGT. Trimming removed 8 bases at V and 7 bases at J, with 8 bases between. The CDR3 DNA follows: TGTGCCAGCGGATGGGTTGAAAAACTGTTTTTT. Encoded protein: CASGWVEKLFF.

The chain joins TRBV29-1 to TRBJ1-2, with D uncertain. The CDR3 consists of 13 residues. Germline-derived CDR1 and CDR2 are SQVTM and ANQGSEA. V was clipped by 4 bases and J by 2 bases, with 11 bases between them. This chain's CDR3 is CSVAMALNYGYTF. The CDR3 DNA is TGCAGCGTTGCCATGGCCCTGAACTATGGCTACACCTTC. Complete variable domain (other parts from reference TRBV29-1 and TRBJ1-2): SAVISQKPSRDICQRGTSLTIQCQVDSQVTMMFWYRQQPGQSLTLIATANQGSEATYESGFVIDKFPISRPNLTFSTLTVSNMSPEDSSIYLCSVAMALNYGYTFGSGTRLTVV.